The next 17 T cell receptor beta chains were all read from a single sample in a study of blood T cells in healthy people across ages. A second roughly 7 to 12 cycle PCR used barcoded and J-beta primers. TCRdb reanalysed the 5' RACE reads using MiXCR and keeps one entry per CDR3 protein. The top ten clones hold just under 9.5% of a sample with approximately 760,000 distinct CDR3 sequences, 25% of them seen once. These data were also reused for a study on T cells of mothers and their children.

The sequenced material came from blood. All receptors come from a boy between 10 and 17 years old in good health.

On this clonotype itself: A junction end diverges from the germline sequence, so it may reflect a read error. This chain joins TRBV20-1 and TRBJ2-6; TRBD1 might be the D (6 bases). CDR3 length: 12 residues. CDR1 and CDR2 from the germline V gene are DFQATT and SNEGSKA (reference sequence). The CDR3 sequence: CSALEGDNVLTF. The CDR3 DNA reads as TGCAGTGCCCTCGAGGGGGACAACGTCCTGACTTTC.

The chain uses TRBV9 and TRBJ2-5; TRBD1 matches 7 bases. This CDR3 has 15 residues. V lost 3 bases, J lost 4 bases, and 9 bases stayed unmatched. Germline CDR1 SGDLS, CDR2 YYNGEE. As DNA, the CDR3 is TGTGCCAGCAGCGGAGACAGGGTCCCGGGAGAGACCCAGTACTTC. It yields the protein CASSGDRVPGETQYF.

This clonotype has a count of ten or more. CDR3: CASSSVPKRGEQYF. CDR3 DNA: TGTGCCAGCAGTTCGGTCCCGAAACGGGGAGAGCAGTACTTC. J is TRBJ2-5 and V is TRBV28, with a weak D call TRBD2 (5 bases). Germline CDR1 is MDHEN and CDR2 is SYDVKM. The CDR3 runs 14 residues. V lost 4 bases, J lost 11 bases, and 20 bases lay in between. Full variable domain (remainder filled in from reference TRBV28 and TRBJ2-5): DVKVTQSSRYLVKRTGEKVFLECVQDMDHENMFWYRQDPGLGLRLIYFSYDVKMKEKGDIPEGYSVSREKKERFSLILESASTNQTSMYLCASSSVPKRGEQYFGPGTRLLVL.

The chain carries TRBV11-2 and TRBJ2-7, with 10 bases aligning to TRBD2. CDR1 is SGHAT and CDR2 is FQNNGV in the germline V gene. The CDR3 extends over 16 amino acids. Losses at the gene ends were 5 bases for V and 0 bases for J; bases not matched to a gene: 7. The CDR3 is CASSLGLAAGSYEQYF. Here the CDR3 DNA reads TGTGCCAGCAGCCTCGGACTAGCGGCAGGCTCCTACGAGCAGTACTTC.

The chain uses TRBV7-9 and TRBJ2-1; 11 bases line up with TRBD2. Germline lookup yields CDR1 SEHNR and CDR2 FQNEAQ (reference sequence). V lost 5 bases and J lost 5; bases outside the gene matches: 11. The CDR3 covers 17 residues. CDR3 residues: CASSRRVLAGGDNEQFF. The CDR3 nucleotides are TGTGCCAGCAGCCGGCGGGTCCTAGCGGGGGGAGACAATGAGCAGTTCTTC.

This clonotype was seen only a few times. The CDR3 sequence: CASRLGLAQYEQYF. The CDR3 region has the DNA TGTGCCAGCAGACTGGGACTAGCGCAATACGAGCAGTACTTC. The V gene is TRBV6-5, the J gene TRBJ2-1, with TRBD2 matching 10 bases. The last part of the DNA fits TRBJ2-7 better; the J call may be wrong. The CDR3 is 14 amino acids. In germline, CDR1 is MNHEY, CDR2 SVGAGI.

V is TRBV9 and J is TRBJ2-7; 8 nucleotides agree with TRBD2. CDR3 length: 15 residues. Germline lookup yields CDR1 SGDLS and CDR2 YYNGEE. After removal of 0 bases from V and 3 bases from J, the junction contained 5 bases not matched to a gene. CDR3 bases: TGTGCCAGCAGCGTAGCTCCCGGGACTAGCTACGAGCAGTACTTC. It encodes CASSVAPGTSYEQYF.

This clonotype was seen a single time. The chain recombines TRBV27 with TRBJ2-3; TRBD2 matches 14 bases. Trimming cost V 6 bases and J 3 bases; bases outside gene matches: 17. CDR1 and CDR2 from the germline V gene are MNHEY and SMNVEV (reference sequence). This CDR3 comprises 20 residues. The CDR3 here is CASSRGLTSGRARSTDTQYF. The CDR3 coding sequence is TGTGCCAGCAGCCGGGGGCTGACTAGCGGGAGGGCTCGGAGTACAGATACGCAGTATTTT.

V and J are TRBV4-1 and TRBJ2-1; no reliable D call. The ends were cut back, 0 bases at V and 8 bases at J, with 17 bases in the middle. Germline V CDR1 and CDR2: MGHRA, YSYEKL. This CDR3 has 16 residues. The CDR3 sequence is CASSQDSATSTDEQFF. In DNA, the CDR3 is TGCGCCAGCAGCCAAGATTCGGCCACCTCTACAGATGAGCAGTTCTTC.

The chain combines TRBV7-9 with TRBJ2-5, with TRBD2 matching 8 bases. V shed 4 bases and J 1 base; nucleotides not matched to a gene: 5. The germline CDR1 and CDR2 sequences are SEHNR and FQNEAQ (reference sequence). The CDR3 has 15 residues. This CDR3 is CASSSPLAVQETQYF. The DNA for the CDR3 is TGTGCCAGCAGCTCGCCACTAGCGGTCCAAGAGACCCAGTACTTC.

This clonotype was picked up a small number of times. A read error may be the cause here, since a much bigger clone is one base away. The rearrangement links TRBV7-9 to TRBJ2-4; 11 bases map to TRBD2. The CDR3 sequence is 14 residues long. Trimming cost V 5 bases and J 8 bases; bases outside gene matches: 5. Germline assignment: CDR1 SEHNR and CDR2 FQNEAQ (reference sequence). CDR3 sequence reads: CASSPGTSGDIQYF. CDR3 DNA sequence: TGTGCCAGCAGCCCCGGGACTAGCGGAGACATTCAGTACTTC.

The rearrangement links TRBV12-3 or TRBV12-4 to TRBJ2-5; 7 bases agree with TRBD2. Losses at the gene ends were 3 bases for V and 3 bases for J; bases not matched to a gene: 7. The CDR3 is 15 amino acids. In nucleotides, the CDR3 is TGTGCCAGCAGTTTGGTCGGGGGGATCAAAGAGACCCAGTACTTC. It specifies CASSLVGGIKETQYF.

The V and J genes are TRBV29-1 and TRBJ1-1, with D hard to call. The CDR3 is 11 residues long. Trimming removed 4 bases from V and 5 bases from J, with 8 bases in between. Per the germline V gene, CDR1 is SQVTM and CDR2 is ANQGSEA. CDR3 sequence reads: CSVGVGTEAFF. Written as DNA, the CDR3 is TGCAGCGTTGGTGTAGGTACTGAAGCTTTCTTT.

The V gene is TRBV20-1, the J gene TRBJ2-5, with D possibly being TRBD1 or TRBD2 (5 bases each). The DNA end favors TRBJ2-7, so the J call may be wrong. This CDR3 contains 14 residues. Germline V lookup: CDR1 DFQATT, CDR2 SNEGSKA (reference sequence). The CDR3 is CSALGDRGTYEQYF. The CDR3 DNA follows: TGCAGTGCTCTGGGGGACCGAGGGACCTACGAGCAGTACTTC.

This clonotype was picked up a small number of times. This chain connects TRBV28 to TRBJ2-3, with 9 bases fitting TRBD2. Germline V gene lookup returns CDR1 MDHEN and CDR2 SYDVKM. Germline trimming cut 3 bases from V and 1 base from J; bases unmatched to any gene: 17. CDR3 length equals 20 residues. The CDR3 reads CASSFVGVPAGGIGTDTQYF. The CDR3 DNA sequence: TGTGCCAGCAGTTTTGTCGGGGTACCAGCGGGAGGAATAGGCACAGATACGCAGTATTTT.

This clonotype occurred once. Compared with germline, one end of the junction differs, possibly owing to a read error. The gene calls are TRBV7-8 and TRBJ2-7, with 8 bases matching TRBD1. Germline CDR1 reads SGHVS; CDR2 reads FQNEAQ. The CDR3 has 15 amino acids. This chain's CDR3 is CASSLVRTGTYEQYF. The CDR3 nucleotides are TGTGCTAGCAGCTTAGTTAGGACAGGGACCTACGAGCAGTACTTC.

This clonotype was counted between two and nine times. The rearrangement links TRBV29-1 to TRBJ2-4; D gene unclear. This CDR3 is built from 12 residues. CDR1 and CDR2 from the germline V gene are SQVTM and ANQGSEA. V was shortened by 6 bases and J by 9 bases, with 15 bases between the two germline ends. CDR3 nucleotide sequence: TGCAGCGTCGTTACCTTAGACTTCATTCAGTACTTC. It translates to CSVVTLDFIQYF.